This T cell receptor (beta chain) was obtained from a study of T-cell memory formation after mild COVID-19. Study details: Clustering of TCRs was largely donor specific. Findings and limits, study-wide: Most CD4+ clones that shrank were in CM and EM, while CD8+ ones turned up in EMRA.

The CDR3 is 14 amino acids. CDR1 SGHTA and CDR2 FQGTGA come from the germline V gene. With V trimmed by 3 bases and J by 7 bases, 6 bases remained unmatched. As concerns this clonotype: What it recognizes is unknown.

TCRdb redid the calling of the 5' RACE reads with MiXCR, one entry per CDR3 protein. The sample includes approximately 65,000 distinct CDR3 sequences, around 15% seen only once; the top ten take 25% to 35%. The J gene is TRBJ2-1, the V gene TRBV7-3; 7 bases match TRBD2. The sample consisted of PBMCs or a T cell subset sorted from them (not recorded which). This receptor was identified in an adult woman who had mild COVID-19 (a few samples of this study predate the infection). Cell type and time point are not known. In DNA, the CDR3 is TGTGCCAGCAGCTTCACTAGCGTGGGGAATGAGCAGTTCTTC. This codes for CASSFTSVGNEQFF.